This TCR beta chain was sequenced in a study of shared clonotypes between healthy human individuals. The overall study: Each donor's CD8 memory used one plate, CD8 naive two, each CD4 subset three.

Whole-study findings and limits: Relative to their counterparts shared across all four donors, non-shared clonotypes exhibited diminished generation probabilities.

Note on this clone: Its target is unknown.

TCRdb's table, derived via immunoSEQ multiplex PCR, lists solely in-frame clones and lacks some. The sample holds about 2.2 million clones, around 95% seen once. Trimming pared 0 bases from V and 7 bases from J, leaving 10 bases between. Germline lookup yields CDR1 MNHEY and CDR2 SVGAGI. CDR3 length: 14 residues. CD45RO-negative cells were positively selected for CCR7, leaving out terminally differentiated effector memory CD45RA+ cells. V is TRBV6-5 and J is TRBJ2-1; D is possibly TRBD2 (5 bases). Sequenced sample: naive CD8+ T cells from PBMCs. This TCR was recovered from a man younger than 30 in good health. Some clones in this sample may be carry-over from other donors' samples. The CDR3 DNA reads TGTGCCAGCAGTTACTCTTCAGCGGAGAATGAGCAGTTCTTC. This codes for CASSYSSAENEQFF.